A single T cell receptor beta chain is shown here with its context. Its antigen is still unknown. These data come from a study of OX40 agonist ivuxolimab in advanced cancers. General study points: At 0.1 to 3.0 mg/kg, CD4+ and CD8+ blood T cells expanded clonally by week 6.

Assay used: immunoSEQ multiplex PCR; TCRdb lists only in-frame clones, some missing. The sample yields 22,000 or so clones, nearly 80% seen once. This clonotype was sampled from an adult with an advanced solid tumor such as melanoma, head and neck, liver or kidney cancer. The sample consisted of CD4+ or CD8+ T cells sorted from blood, taken in a trial of the OX40 agonist ivuxolimab.

CDR3 loop: CASSNLFGTPLEFF. Written as DNA, the CDR3 is TGTGCCAGCAGTAATCTGTTCGGGACACCTCTGGAGTTCTTC. The chain combines TRBV6-6 with TRBJ2-1; D possibly corresponds to TRBD1 (6 bases). The CDR3 runs to 14 residues. The V gene lost 5 bases and the J gene lost 14 bases, with 22 bases spanning the gap. Per the germline V gene, CDR1 is MNHNY and CDR2 is SVGAGI (reference sequence).